The present entry profiles one TCR beta chain with its context. Trimming took 3 bases from V and 9 from J; bases not matched to a gene: 11. Germline CDR1 reads SGHRS; CDR2 reads YFSETQ. The CDR3 contains 15 residues. Regarding time point: patch test 2, 6 weeks after DPC sensitization. Treatment given: therapeutic diphenylcyclopropenone sensitization with weekly scalp DPC. Patch tests were applied only after blood draws. MiXCR was run by TCRdb on the RACE reads, yielding one entry per CDR3 protein. The data contain about 82,000 distinct CDR3 sequences, more than 9% of them singletons. The data were obtained in a study of human T cells and chemical hapten exposure. Study at large: Mainly, slight library volume differences in the pool made TCR yields vary.

The TCR sequence derives from a woman between 45 and 65 years old with alopecia areata. Some clones in this sample may be carry-over from other donors' samples. V and J are TRBV5-1 and TRBJ2-1; TRBD2 matches at 8 bases. The input for sequencing was whole blood, taken in connection with sensitization to the hapten diphenylcyclopropenone (DPC). The DNA of the CDR3 is TGCGCCAGCAGCTCTCCGGGACTAGACGCAGTTGAGCAGTTCTTC. It specifies CASSSPGLDAVEQFF.